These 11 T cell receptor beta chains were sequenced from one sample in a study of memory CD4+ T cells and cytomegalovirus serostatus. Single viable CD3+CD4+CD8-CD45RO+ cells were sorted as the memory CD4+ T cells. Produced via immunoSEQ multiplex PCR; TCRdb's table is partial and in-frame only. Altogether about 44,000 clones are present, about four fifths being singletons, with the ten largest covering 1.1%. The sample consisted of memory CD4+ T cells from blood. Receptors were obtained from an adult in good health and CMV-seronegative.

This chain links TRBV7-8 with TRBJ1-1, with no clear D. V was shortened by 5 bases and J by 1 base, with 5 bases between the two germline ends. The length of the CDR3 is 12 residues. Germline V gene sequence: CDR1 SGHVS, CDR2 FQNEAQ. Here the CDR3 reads CASSPSNTEAFF. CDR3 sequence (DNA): TGTGCCAGCAGCCCGTCGAACACTGAAGCTTTCTTT.

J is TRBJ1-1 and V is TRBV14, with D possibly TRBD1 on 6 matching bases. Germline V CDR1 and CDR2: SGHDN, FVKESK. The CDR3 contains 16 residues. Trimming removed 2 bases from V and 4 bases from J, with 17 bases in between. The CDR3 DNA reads TGTGCCAGCAGCCAATGGCGGGGGCGCCTGAGCACTGAAGCTTTCTTT. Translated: CASSQWRGRLSTEAFF.

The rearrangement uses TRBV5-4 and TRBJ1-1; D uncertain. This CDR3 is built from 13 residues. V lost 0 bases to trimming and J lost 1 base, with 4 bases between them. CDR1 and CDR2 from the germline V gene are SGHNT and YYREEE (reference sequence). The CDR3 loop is CASSLDQNTEAFF. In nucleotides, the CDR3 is TGTGCCAGCAGCTTGGACCAGAACACTGAAGCTTTCTTT.

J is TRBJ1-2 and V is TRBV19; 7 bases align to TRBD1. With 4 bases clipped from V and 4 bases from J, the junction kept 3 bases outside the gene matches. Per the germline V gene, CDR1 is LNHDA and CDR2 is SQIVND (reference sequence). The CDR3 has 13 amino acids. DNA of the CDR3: TGTGCCAGTAGTAGGACAGGACCCTATGGCTACACCTTC. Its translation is CASSRTGPYGYTF.

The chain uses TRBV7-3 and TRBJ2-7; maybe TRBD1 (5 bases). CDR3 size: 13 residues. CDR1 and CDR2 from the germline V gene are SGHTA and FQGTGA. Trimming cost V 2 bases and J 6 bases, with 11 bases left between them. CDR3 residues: CASSLLQGGEQYF. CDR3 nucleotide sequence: TGTGCCAGCAGCTTATTGCAGGGTGGCGAGCAGTACTTC.

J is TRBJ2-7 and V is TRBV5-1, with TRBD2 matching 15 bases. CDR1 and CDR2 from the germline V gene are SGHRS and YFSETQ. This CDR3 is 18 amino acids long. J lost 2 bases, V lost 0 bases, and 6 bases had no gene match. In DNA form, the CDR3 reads TGCGCCAGCAGCTTGGCCCCGGGACTAGCGGGAGGAGCCTACGAGCAGTACTTC. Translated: CASSLAPGLAGGAYEQYF.

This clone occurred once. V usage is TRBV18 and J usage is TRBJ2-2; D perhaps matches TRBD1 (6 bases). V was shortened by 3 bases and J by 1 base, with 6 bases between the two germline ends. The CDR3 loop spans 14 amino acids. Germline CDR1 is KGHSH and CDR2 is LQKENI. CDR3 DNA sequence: TGTGCCAGCTCACCGACAGGGAACACCGGGGAGCTGTTTTTT. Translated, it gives CASSPTGNTGELFF. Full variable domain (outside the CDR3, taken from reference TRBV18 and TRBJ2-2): NAGVMQNPRHLVRRRGQEARLRCSPMKGHSHVYWYRQLPEEGLKFMVYLQKENIIDESGMPKERFSAEFPKEGPSILRIQQVVRGDSAAYFCASSPTGNTGELFFGEGSRLTVL.

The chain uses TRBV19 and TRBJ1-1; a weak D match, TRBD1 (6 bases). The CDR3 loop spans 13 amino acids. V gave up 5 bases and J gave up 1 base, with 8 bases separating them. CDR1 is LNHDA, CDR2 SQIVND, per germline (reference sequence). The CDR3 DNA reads TGTGCCAGTAGTCTCAGGGGGAACACTGAAGCTTTCTTT. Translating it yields CASSLRGNTEAFF.

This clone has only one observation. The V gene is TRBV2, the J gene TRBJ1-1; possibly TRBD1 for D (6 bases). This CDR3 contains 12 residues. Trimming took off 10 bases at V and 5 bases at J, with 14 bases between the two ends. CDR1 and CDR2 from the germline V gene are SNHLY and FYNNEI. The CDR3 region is CATDSPLTEAFF. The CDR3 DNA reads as TGTGCCACGGACAGCCCCCTGACTGAAGCTTTCTTT. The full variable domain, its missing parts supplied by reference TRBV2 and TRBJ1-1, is EPEVTQTPSHQVTQMGQEVILRCVPISNHLYFYWYRQILGQKVEFLVSFYNNEISEKSEIFDDQFSVERPDGSNFTLKIRSTKLEDSAMYFCATDSPLTEAFFGQGTRLTVV.

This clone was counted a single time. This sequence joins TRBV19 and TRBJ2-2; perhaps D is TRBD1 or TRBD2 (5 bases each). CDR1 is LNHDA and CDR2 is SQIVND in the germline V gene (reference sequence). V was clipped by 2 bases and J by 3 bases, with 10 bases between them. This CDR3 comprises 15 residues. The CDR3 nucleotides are TGTGCCAGTAGTATACGGGGACGCGACACCGGGGAGCTGTTTTTT. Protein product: CASSIRGRDTGELFF.

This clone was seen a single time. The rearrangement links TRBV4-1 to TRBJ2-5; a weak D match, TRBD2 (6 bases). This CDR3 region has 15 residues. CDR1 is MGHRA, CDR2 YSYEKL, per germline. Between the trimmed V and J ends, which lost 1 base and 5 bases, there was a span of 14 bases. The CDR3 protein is CASSQVGTGRETQYF. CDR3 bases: TGCGCCAGCAGCCAAGTCGGGACGGGGAGGGAGACCCAGTACTTC.